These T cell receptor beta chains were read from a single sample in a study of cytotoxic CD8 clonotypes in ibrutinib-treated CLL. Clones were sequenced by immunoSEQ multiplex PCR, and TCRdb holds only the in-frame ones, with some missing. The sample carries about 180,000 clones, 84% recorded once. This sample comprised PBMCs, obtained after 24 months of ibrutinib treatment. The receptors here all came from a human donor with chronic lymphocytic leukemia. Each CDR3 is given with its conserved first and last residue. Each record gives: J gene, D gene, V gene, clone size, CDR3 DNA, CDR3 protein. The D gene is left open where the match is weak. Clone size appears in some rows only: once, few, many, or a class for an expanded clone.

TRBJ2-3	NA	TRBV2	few	TGTGCCAGCAGGCTGGAGGGGGCGCGTACAGATACGCAGTATTTT	CASRLEGARTDTQYF
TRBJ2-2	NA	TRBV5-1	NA	TGCGCCAGCAGCCGGGTGGCTACAAACACCGGGGAGCTGTTTTTT	CASSRVATNTGELFF
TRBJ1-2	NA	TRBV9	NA	TGTGCCAGCAGCGTAGAGGGGGGACCTAACTATGGCTACACCTTC	CASSVEGGPNYGYTF
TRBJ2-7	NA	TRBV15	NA	TGTGCCACCAGCAGAGATAGAGGGGCCTACGAGCAGTACTTC	CATSRDRGAYEQYF
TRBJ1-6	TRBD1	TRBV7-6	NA	TGTGCCAGCAGCTTTGGGACAGGGGTCAATTCACCCCTCCACTTT	CASSFGTGVNSPLHF
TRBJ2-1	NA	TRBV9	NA	TGTGCCAGCAGCGTAGAGGGACTCCCCTTTGGCGGGCAGTTCTTC	CASSVEGLPFGGQFF
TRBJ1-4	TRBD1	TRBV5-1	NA	TGCGCCAGCAGCTTGGCCCCCGGGACAGGGGGGGGAACTAATGAAAAACTGTTTTTT	CASSLAPGTGGGTNEKLFF
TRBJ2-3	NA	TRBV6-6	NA	TGTGCCAGCACTGAACAGGGAATCCGAACAGATACGCAGTATTTT	CASTEQGIRTDTQYF
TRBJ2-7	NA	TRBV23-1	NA	TGCGCCAGCAGTCAATATACAGGCTACGAGCAGTACTTC	CASSQYTGYEQYF
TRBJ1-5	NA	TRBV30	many	TGTGCCTGGAGTGTGGGAAACGGCAATCAGCCCCAGCATTTT	CAWSVGNGNQPQHF
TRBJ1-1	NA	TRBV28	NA	TGTGCCAGCAGTACTGGGGGATTTCGGGGTGAAGCTTTCTTT	CASSTGGFRGEAFF
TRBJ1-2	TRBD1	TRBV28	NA	TGTGCCAGCAGTCCACGCAGGGGGCTCGTCTACACCTTC	CASSPRRGLVYTF
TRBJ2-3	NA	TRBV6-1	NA	TGTGCCAGCAGCGAGAGGACAGCCAGCACAGATACGCAGTATTTT	CASSERTASTDTQYF
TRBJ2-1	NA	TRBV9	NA	TGTGCCAGCAGCGTAGACTGGGGCAGCCTTCAGCAGTTCTTC	CASSVDWGSLQQFF
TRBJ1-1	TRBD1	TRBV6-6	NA	TGTGCCAGCAAATATAGGACAGGTGACACTGAAGCTTTCTTT	CASKYRTGDTEAFF
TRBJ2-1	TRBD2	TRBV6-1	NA	TGTGCCAGCAGTGAAAGGGCTAGCGGGGGTATAGAGCGGGAGCAGTTCTTC	CASSERASGGIEREQFF
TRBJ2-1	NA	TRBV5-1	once	TGCGCCAGCAGCTTGGTCCCCCTGGGTCAAGTCCCCTACAATGAGCAGTTCTTC	CASSLVPLGQVPYNEQFF
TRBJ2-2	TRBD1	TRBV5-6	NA	TGTGCCAGCAGCTGGGGACAGTTTACCGGGGAGCTGTTTTTT	CASSWGQFTGELFF
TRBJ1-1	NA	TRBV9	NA	TGTGCCAGCAGATACCGAGATACTTGTTCAGGGCGAATAATCATGAACACTGAAGCTTTCTTT	CASRYRDTCSGRIIMNTEAFF
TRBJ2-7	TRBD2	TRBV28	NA	TGTGCCAGCACCCAGGGCGGGAGCCTCAACGAGCAGTACTTC	CASTQGGSLNEQYF
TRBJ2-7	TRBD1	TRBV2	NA	TGTGCCAGCAGTATAGACCTGACAGGGCCGAGGGAGCAGTACTTC	CASSIDLTGPREQYF
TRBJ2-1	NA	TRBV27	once	TGTGCCAGTCACTCAACAGGGAAGGGCTACAATGAGCAGTTCTTC	CASHSTGKGYNEQFF
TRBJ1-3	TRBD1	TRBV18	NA	TGTGCCAGCTCCGTGGGACAGACTCGCTCTGGAAACACCATATATTTT	CASSVGQTRSGNTIYF
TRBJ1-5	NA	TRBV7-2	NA	TGTGCCAGCAGCTTCACGGGAAATAGCAATCAGCCCCAGCATTTT	CASSFTGNSNQPQHF
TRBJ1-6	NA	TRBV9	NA	TGTGCCAGCAGCTCAAAGTTCAGTACACCCCTCCACTTT	CASSSKFSTPLHF
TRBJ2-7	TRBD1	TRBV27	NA	TGTGCCAGCAGCCGGGACAGGGTATCTATCGAGCAGTACTTC	CASSRDRVSIEQYF
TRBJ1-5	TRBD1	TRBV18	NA	TGTGCCAGCTCACTACAGGGGGCGGATCAGCCCCAGCATTTT	CASSLQGADQPQHF
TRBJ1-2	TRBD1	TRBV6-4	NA	TGTGCCAGCAGACGGGACAGGGCTTCCTATGGCTACACCTTC	CASRRDRASYGYTF
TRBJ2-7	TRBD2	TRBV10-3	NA	TGTGCCATCAGTGAGTCGACGGCGGGAGGAGGCTACGAGCAGTACTTC	CAISESTAGGGYEQYF
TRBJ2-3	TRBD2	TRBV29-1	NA	TGCAGCCATAGAGCGGGAGGATTCTACACAGATACGCAGTATTTT	CSHRAGGFYTDTQYF
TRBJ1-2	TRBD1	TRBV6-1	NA	TGTGCCACGACGGACAGGAGGGATGGCAACTATGGCTACACCTTC	CATTDRRDGNYGYTF
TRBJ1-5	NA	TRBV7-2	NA	TGTGCCAGCAGCTTAGACAGACCGGGAGTCAATCAGCCCCAGCATTTT	CASSLDRPGVNQPQHF
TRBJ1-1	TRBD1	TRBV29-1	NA	TGCAGCGTTGGGACAGGGGGCCATACGAACACTGAAGCTTTCTTT	CSVGTGGHTNTEAFF
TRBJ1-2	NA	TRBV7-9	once	TGTGCCAGCAGCTTAGGTGGGTCAGAATCCTATGGCTACACCTTC	CASSLGGSESYGYTF
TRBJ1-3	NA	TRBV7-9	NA	TGTGCCAGCAGCTTAGGAGCAGGGAGCTCTGGAAACACCATATATTTT	CASSLGAGSSGNTIYF
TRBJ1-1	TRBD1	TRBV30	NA	TGTGCCAGAAACAGGGGGTACAACACTGAAGCTTTCTTT	CARNRGYNTEAFF
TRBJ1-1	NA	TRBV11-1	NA	TGTGCCAGCAGCCATCGGGCCGGGGACACTGAAGCTTTCTTT	CASSHRAGDTEAFF